The 29 T cell receptor beta chains presented below share a single source sample, sequenced in a study of blood T cell repertoires in COVID-19. Assay used: immunoSEQ multiplex PCR; TCRdb lists only in-frame clones, some missing. The sample holds 150,000 to 200,000 clones, approximately 87% seen once. The specimen sequenced was PBMCs or T cells enriched from blood (not recorded which). The receptors were gathered from a woman aged 50 to 65 who had recovered from COVID-19.

This chain joins TRBV7-9 and TRBJ2-3; D call uncertain. In germline, CDR1 is SEHNR, CDR2 FQNEAQ (reference sequence). Trimming removed 2 bases at V and 4 bases at J, with 4 bases between. The CDR3 loop spans 12 amino acids. CDR3 DNA: TGTGCCAGCAGCTTATTCTCAGATACGCAGTATTTT. It yields the protein CASSLFSDTQYF.

The J gene is TRBJ1-6, the V gene TRBV19, with 10 bases matching TRBD1. The V segment lost 7 bases and the J segment 9 bases; nucleotides outside the gene matches: 6. Germline V lookup: CDR1 LNHDA, CDR2 SQIVND (reference sequence). The CDR3 sequence is 14 residues long. The chain's CDR3 is CASTLDRGFSPLHF. The CDR3 DNA is TGTGCCAGTACCCTGGACAGGGGGTTTTCACCCCTCCACTTT.

V is TRBV5-6 and J is TRBJ2-1; the D gene is possibly TRBD2 (6 bases). Germline lookup yields CDR1 SGHDT and CDR2 YYEEEE. This CDR3 is 13 amino acids long. The V end was cut by 3 bases, the J end by 9 bases, with 13 bases between. Here the CDR3 DNA reads TGTGCCAGCAGCTCGGGGGTTACTGGTGAGCAGTTCTTC. Encoded protein: CASSSGVTGEQFF.

The genes are TRBV5-6 and TRBJ2-7, with D possibly matching TRBD2 (5 bases). Germline V lookup: CDR1 SGHDT, CDR2 YYEEEE. CDR3 size: 18 residues. V was pared by 4 bases and J by 4 bases, with 27 bases between. CDR3 amino acids: CASSDKTTRRIRGYEQYF. The CDR3 bases are TGTGCCAGCAGCGACAAAACTACCCGGAGAATACGGGGATACGAGCAGTACTTC.

V and J are TRBV6-5 and TRBJ1-6; 7 bases are a match to TRBD1. Germline lookup yields CDR1 MNHEY and CDR2 SVGAGI. V lost 8 bases and J lost 9; bases outside the gene matches: 10. The CDR3 length is 14 residues. The CDR3 here is CASGRDRVISPLHF. CDR3 DNA sequence: TGTGCCAGCGGCCGAGACAGGGTAATTTCACCCCTCCACTTT.

This clone has a handful of counts. This chain links TRBV11-2 with TRBJ1-6, with D perhaps matching TRBD1 (6 bases). CDR1 is SGHAT, CDR2 FQNNGV, per germline. The CDR3 contains 15 residues. Trimming shortened V by 4 bases and J by 10 bases, and 17 bases separated the two germline ends. The CDR3 is CASSSGGATGSPLHF. CDR3 DNA sequence: TGTGCCAGCAGCTCGGGGGGGGCGACGGGATCACCCCTCCACTTT.

This clone was counted between two and nine times. The V and J genes are TRBV4-1 and TRBJ1-1; a weak D match, TRBD1 (6 bases). The CDR3 is 15 residues long. The germline V and J ends were trimmed by 3 bases and 0 bases, with 11 bases remaining between them. Germline V lookup: CDR1 MGHRA, CDR2 YSYEKL. The CDR3 region is CASSHSGHLNTEAFF. The CDR3 nucleotides are TGCGCCAGCAGCCATTCGGGACACTTGAACACTGAAGCTTTCTTT.

The chain couples TRBV2 to TRBJ1-2; perhaps TRBD1 as D (5 bases). The ends were cut back, 8 bases at V and 0 bases at J, with 19 bases in the middle. This CDR3 has 16 residues. Germline values: CDR1 SNHLY, CDR2 FYNNEI. The CDR3 DNA sequence: TGTGCCAGCGGGGGGAGGGGCAGACTCACTAACTATGGCTACACCTTC. Protein product: CASGGRGRLTNYGYTF.

V and J are TRBV27 and TRBJ2-7, with 7 bases fitting TRBD1. Germline V lookup: CDR1 MNHEY, CDR2 SMNVEV (reference sequence). This CDR3 contains 14 residues. Trimming took 5 bases from V and 5 from J; bases not matched to a gene: 9. The CDR3 here is CASSTRQGRDEQYF. CDR3 sequence (DNA): TGTGCCAGCAGTACACGACAGGGTCGGGACGAGCAGTACTTC.

The chain recombines TRBV25-1 with TRBJ2-7, with unresolved D. The CDR3 runs to 14 residues. Deletions cut 4 bases from V and 4 bases from J, with 14 bases between. Germline loops: CDR1 MGHDK, CDR2 SYGVNS. This CDR3 reads CASSGLSPGYEQYF. CDR3 coding DNA: TGTGCCAGCAGTGGCCTTTCCCCCGGGTACGAGCAGTACTTC.

The genes are TRBV4-1 and TRBJ2-5; D not certain. CDR3 size: 14 residues. The V end was cut by 0 bases, the J end by 2 bases, with 7 bases between. Germline lookup yields CDR1 MGHRA and CDR2 YSYEKL. The CDR3 DNA reads TGCGCCAGCAGCCAAGATTCCTCTCAAGAGACCCAGTACTTC. Residues: CASSQDSSQETQYF.

The rearrangement links TRBV14 to TRBJ1-3; D gene uncertain. Germline values: CDR1 SGHDN, CDR2 FVKESK. The CDR3 has 13 amino acids. The V end lost 1 base, the J end lost 10 bases, and 11 bases lay between the germline ends. The CDR3 bases are TGTGCCAGCAGCCAAGTGCTAGGAAGGACCATATATTTT. Protein: CASSQVLGRTIYF.

The chain combines TRBV12-5 with TRBJ2-5, with TRBD1 identical over 12 bases. V trimming: 0 bases; J trimming: 5 bases; junction bases outside the gene matches: 7. The CDR3 has 17 residues. Germline CDR1 and CDR2: LGHNT and FRNRAP. CDR3 loop: CASGLVLGQGADETQYF. The CDR3, as DNA: TGTGCTAGTGGTTTGGTGCTGGGACAGGGGGCTGATGAGACCCAGTACTTC.

The chain is built from TRBV7-6 and TRBJ2-2; 15 bases line up with TRBD2. The germline gives CDR1 SGHVS, CDR2 FNYEAQ. This CDR3 is built from 18 residues. V shed 4 bases, J shed 1 base, and the junction held 4 bases outside the gene matches. In nucleotides, the CDR3 is TGTGCCAGCAGCTCGGGACTAGCGGGGGGCCTGAACACCGGGGAGCTGTTTTTT. Its protein is CASSSGLAGGLNTGELFF.

The chain employs TRBV15 and TRBJ2-7; a weak D match, TRBD1 (6 bases). Trimming removed 1 base from V and 3 bases from J, with 7 bases in between. The CDR3 spans 13 residues. The germline V gene has CDR1 LNHNV and CDR2 YYDKDF (reference sequence). The CDR3 sequence is CATSRVTGYEQYF. CDR3 sequence (DNA): TGTGCCACCAGCAGAGTGACAGGCTACGAGCAGTACTTC. The full variable domain, completed using reference TRBV15 and TRBJ2-7, is DAMVIQNPRYQVTQFGKPVTLSCSQTLNHNVMYWYQQKSSQAPKLLFHYYDKDFNNEADTPDNFQSRRPNTSFCFLDIRSPGLGDTAMYLCATSRVTGYEQYFGPGTRLTVT.

This chain joins TRBV3-1 (or the pseudogene TRBV3-2) and TRBJ1-1; D gene unclear. In germline, CDR1 is LGHDT, CDR2 YNNKEL (reference sequence). The CDR3 has 15 residues. Trimming pared 5 bases from V and 1 base from J, leaving 14 bases between. The CDR3 loop is CASSAFGNANTEAFF. CDR3 DNA sequence: TGTGCCAGCAGCGCCTTCGGTAATGCGAACACTGAAGCTTTCTTT.

This chain joins TRBV6-2 or TRBV6-3 and TRBJ2-2; 7 bases map to TRBD1. V dropped 4 bases and J dropped 5; count of bases not matched to a gene: 7. The length of the CDR3 is 15 residues. Germline lookup yields CDR1 MNHEY and CDR2 SVGEGT. CDR3 protein: CASSLGQPGTGELFF. The CDR3 coding sequence is TGTGCCAGCAGTTTGGGACAGCCAGGGACCGGGGAGCTGTTTTTT.

The V gene is TRBV7-2, the J gene TRBJ2-1; TRBD2 agrees at 7 bases. This CDR3 contains 16 residues. Germline V gives CDR1 SGHTA, CDR2 FQGNSA. The J segment lost 8 bases and the V segment lost 4 bases, leaving 14 bases of the junction unmatched. The CDR3 DNA is TGTGCCAGCAGCTCCGTCGGGACCCTCGCGGGGGATGAGCAGTTCTTC. Its protein is CASSSVGTLAGDEQFF. Using reference TRBV7-2 and TRBJ2-1 for the parts outside the CDR3, the full variable domain is GAGVSQSPSNKVTEKGKDVELRCDPISGHTALYWYRQSLGQGLEFLIYFQGNSAPDKSGLPSDRFSAERTGGSVSTLTIQRTQQEDSAVYLCASSSVGTLAGDEQFFGPGTRLTVL.

The chain links TRBV7-2 to TRBJ2-7; 12 bases match TRBD2. V dropped 3 bases and J dropped 5; count of bases not matched to a gene: 5. This CDR3 region has 15 residues. Per germline, CDR1 SGHTA and CDR2 FQGNSA. Written as DNA, the CDR3 is TGTGCCAGCAGCTTCCTAGCGGGGGGGCGTGACGAGCAGTACTTC. This codes for CASSFLAGGRDEQYF.

The chain uses TRBV29-1 and TRBJ2-2, with D uncertain. Per the germline V gene, CDR1 is SQVTM and CDR2 is ANQGSEA. The CDR3 runs 15 residues. With 7 bases removed from V and 1 base from J, the gap between germline ends came to 16 bases. The DNA for the CDR3 is TGCAGCGCCCTATTGCGGCGGAGGAACACCGGGGAGCTGTTTTTT. Its protein is CSALLRRRNTGELFF.

This chain connects TRBV6-5 to TRBJ1-4; D may be TRBD1 (6 bases). Trimming left V 9 bases short and J 3 bases short, with 17 bases between. This CDR3 has 15 residues. Germline V CDR1 and CDR2: MNHEY, SVGAGI. CDR3 region: CASRISGVPNEKLFF. CDR3 DNA: TGTGCCAGTCGAATTTCAGGGGTCCCTAATGAAAAACTGTTTTTT.

This rearrangement joins TRBV7-8 to TRBJ1-5, with 7 bases that match TRBD1. The CDR3 is 15 amino acids. CDR1 SGHVS and CDR2 FQNEAQ come from the germline V gene. Trimming cost V 5 bases and J 5 bases; bases outside gene matches: 9. The CDR3 DNA is TGTGCCAGCAGCCAGGGACAGTGGACGGATCAGCCCCAGCATTTT. Amino acid sequence: CASSQGQWTDQPQHF.

In its sample, this clone was seen a few times. V is TRBV19 and J is TRBJ2-5, with D possibly matching TRBD1 (6 bases). Germline values: CDR1 LNHDA, CDR2 SQIVND (reference sequence). The CDR3 has 14 residues. V shed 3 bases and J shed 4 bases, with 12 bases lying between them. Written as DNA, the CDR3 is TGTGCCAGTAGTATTACAGGGTACCGAGAGACCCAGTACTTC. It specifies CASSITGYRETQYF.

This clone was detected once. V gene TRBV30 combines with J gene TRBJ2-7, with a tentative D call TRBD2 (5 bases). CDR1 GTSNPN and CDR2 SVGIG come from the germline V gene (reference sequence). The CDR3 length is 13 residues. The CDR3 protein is CARRRMGSYEQYF. The CDR3 DNA reads TGTGCTCGTCGGAGGATGGGTTCCTACGAGCAGTACTTC.

The gene calls are TRBV9 and TRBJ2-5, with TRBD2 matching over 8 bases. The germline V gene encodes CDR1 SGDLS and CDR2 YYNGEE. The J segment lost 5 bases and the V segment lost 0 bases, leaving 9 bases of the junction unmatched. The CDR3 consists of 16 residues. This chain's CDR3 is CASSVATRGGEETQYF. CDR3 nucleotide sequence: TGTGCCAGCAGCGTAGCCACTCGGGGGGGAGAGGAGACCCAGTACTTC.

The chain couples TRBV5-1 to TRBJ2-3, with D tentatively TRBD2 (5 bases). The ends were cut back, 4 bases at V and 4 bases at J, with 10 bases in the middle. CDR3 length: 13 amino acids. Germline V gene data show CDR1 as SGHRS and CDR2 as YFSETQ. CDR3 DNA sequence: TGCGCCAGCAGCCCCGGACTCCCAGATACGCAGTATTTT. Translation: CASSPGLPDTQYF.

The chain is built from TRBV24-1 and TRBJ2-1; TRBD1 matches 7 bases. V trimming: 3 bases; J trimming: 3 bases; junction bases outside the gene matches: 7. This CDR3 has 16 residues. In germline, CDR1 is KGHDR, CDR2 SFDVKD. The CDR3, as DNA: TGTGCCACCAGTGATCCGACAGGGTCTAACTACAATGAGCAGTTCTTC. Translation gives CATSDPTGSNYNEQFF.

This chain joins TRBV7-9 and TRBJ1-6, with 10 bases lining up with TRBD1. CDR3 length: 16 amino acids. Germline CDR1 SEHNR, CDR2 FQNEAQ (reference sequence). V was clipped by 5 bases and J by 7 bases; unmatched bases: 8. The CDR3 nucleotides read TGTGCCAGCAGCCCCATCCAGGGACAGGGGAATTCACCCCTCCACTTT. It translates to CASSPIQGQGNSPLHF.

This chain connects TRBV4-1 to TRBJ1-2, with D perhaps TRBD1 (5 bases). V was pared by 3 bases and J by 4 bases, with 18 bases between. This CDR3 is built from 16 residues. Looked up from germline, CDR1 is MGHRA and CDR2 is YSYEKL. The CDR3: CASSHTPGRVSYGYTF. In DNA, the CDR3 is TGCGCCAGCAGCCATACCCCCGGCAGGGTGAGCTATGGCTACACCTTC.